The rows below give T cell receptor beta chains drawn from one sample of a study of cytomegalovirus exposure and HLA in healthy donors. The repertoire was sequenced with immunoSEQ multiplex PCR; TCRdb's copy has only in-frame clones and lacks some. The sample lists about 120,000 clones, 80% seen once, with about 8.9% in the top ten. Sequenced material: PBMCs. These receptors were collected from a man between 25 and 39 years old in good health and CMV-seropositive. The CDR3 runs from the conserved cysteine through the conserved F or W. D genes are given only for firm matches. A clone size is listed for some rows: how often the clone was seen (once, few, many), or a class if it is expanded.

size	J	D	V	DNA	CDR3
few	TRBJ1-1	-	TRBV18	TGTGCCAGCTCACCGAGACAAATGAACACTGAAGCTTTCTTT	CASSPRQMNTEAFF
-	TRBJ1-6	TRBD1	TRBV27	TGTGCCAGCAGTTTGCGACAGGGCTTCGGATCACCCCTCCACTTT	CASSLRQGFGSPLHF
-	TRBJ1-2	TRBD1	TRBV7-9	TGTGCCAGCAGCTTACAGACAGGGGTCAACTATGGCTACACCTTC	CASSLQTGVNYGYTF
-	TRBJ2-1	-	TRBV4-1	TGCGCCAGCAGCCAAGCGCTTACTATTGCCAATGAGCAGTTCTTC	CASSQALTIANEQFF
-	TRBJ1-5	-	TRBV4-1	TGCGCCAGCAGCCAAGAGCGCAGGGGTCTCTGGCCCCAGCATTTT	CASSQERRGLWPQHF
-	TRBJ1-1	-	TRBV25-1	TGTGCCAGCAGGCTGGCAGGGCTGGGGACTGAAGCTTTCTTT	CASRLAGLGTEAFF
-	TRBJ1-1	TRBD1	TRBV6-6	TGTGCCAGCAGTTACAAGGACAGGGAGGCTTTCTTT	CASSYKDREAFF
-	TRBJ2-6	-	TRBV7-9	TGTGCCAGCAGAGACACAGGTTCAGGGGCCAACGTCCTGACTTTC	CASRDTGSGANVLTF
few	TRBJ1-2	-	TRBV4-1	TGCGCCAGCAGCCCTCAGGGGCTCCGCTATGGCTACACCTTC	CASSPQGLRYGYTF
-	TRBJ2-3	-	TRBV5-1	TGCGCCAGCAGTCTTGGAGGGTTTCAAGATACGCAGTATTTT	CASSLGGFQDTQYF
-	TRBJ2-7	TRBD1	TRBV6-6	TGTGCCAGCAACGACGCTGACAGGGTATACGAGCAGTACTTC	CASNDADRVYEQYF
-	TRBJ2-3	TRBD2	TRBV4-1	TGCGCCAGCAGCCAGACTACGAGCGGGGGGGCGGATACGCAGTATTTT	CASSQTTSGGADTQYF
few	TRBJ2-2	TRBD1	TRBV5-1	TGCGCCAGCAGCTTGGGGACAGGCACCGGCGGGGAGCTGTTTTTT	CASSLGTGTGGELFF
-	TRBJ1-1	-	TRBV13	TGTGCCAGCAGCCTTCTAGGTGGGACAGAAGCTTTCTTT	CASSLLGGTEAFF
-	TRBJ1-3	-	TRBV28	TGTGCCAGCAGGACAGGTCCCGCTGCTGGAAACACCATATATTTT	CASRTGPAAGNTIYF
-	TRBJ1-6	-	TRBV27	TGTGCCAGCAGACAGGGAACAGATAATTCACCCCTCCACTTT	CASRQGTDNSPLHF
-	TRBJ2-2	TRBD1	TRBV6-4	TGTGCCAGCAGTCCCAGGGGGCTCACCGGGGAGCTGTTTTTT	CASSPRGLTGELFF
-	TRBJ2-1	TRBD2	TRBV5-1	TGCGCCAGCAGAGAGCGGACTAGCGGGGATAGTGAGCAGTTCTTC	CASRERTSGDSEQFF
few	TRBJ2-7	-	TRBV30	TGTGCCGGAGGGGTCTACGAGCAGTACTTC	CAGGVYEQYF
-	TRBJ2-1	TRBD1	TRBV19	TGTGCCAGTAGTGCCTGGACAGGATTCTCCTACAATGAGCAGTTCTTC	CASSAWTGFSYNEQFF
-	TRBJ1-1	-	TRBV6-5	TGTGCCAGCAGTTATACGGTTGGGAACACTGAAGCTTTCTTT	CASSYTVGNTEAFF
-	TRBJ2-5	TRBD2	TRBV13	TGTGCCAGCAGCCCTCGGACTAGAGGAGAGACCCAGTACTTC	CASSPRTRGETQYF
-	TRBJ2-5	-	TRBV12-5	TGTGCTAGTGGTTTGGGCACCGGACAGCGGTGGACCCAGTACTTC	CASGLGTGQRWTQYF
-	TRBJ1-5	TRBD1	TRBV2	TGTGCCAGCAGTGTAGGGCAGGGGGTATGGCAGCCCCAGCATTTT	CASSVGQGVWQPQHF